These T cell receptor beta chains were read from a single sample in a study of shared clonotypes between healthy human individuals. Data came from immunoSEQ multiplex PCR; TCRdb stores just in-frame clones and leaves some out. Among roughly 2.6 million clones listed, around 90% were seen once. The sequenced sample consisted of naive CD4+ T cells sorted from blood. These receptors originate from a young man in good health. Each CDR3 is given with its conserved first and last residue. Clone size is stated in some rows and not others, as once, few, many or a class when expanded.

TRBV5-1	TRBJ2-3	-	CASSLASGSTGTDTQYF
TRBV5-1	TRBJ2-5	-	CASSLGTVGLAGAEYF
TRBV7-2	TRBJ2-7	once	CASSTRGPSPYEQYF
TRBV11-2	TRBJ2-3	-	CASSLDRGQVDTQYF
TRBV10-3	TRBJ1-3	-	CAIKVGQGASGNTIYF
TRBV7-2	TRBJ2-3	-	CASSLAGGSRYSTDTQYF
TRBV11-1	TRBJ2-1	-	CASSPPPDSNEQFF
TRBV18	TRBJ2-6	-	CASSPPPPSSGANVLTF
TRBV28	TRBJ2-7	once	CASSANSPGLRYEQYF
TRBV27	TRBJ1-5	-	CASSYGGLGNQPQHF
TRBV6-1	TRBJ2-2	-	CASSVGTPGELFF
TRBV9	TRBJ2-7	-	CASSAGLAMYEQYF
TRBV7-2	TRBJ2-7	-	CASSLKAAYEQYF
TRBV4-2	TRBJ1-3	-	CASSQTLDRVGNTIYF
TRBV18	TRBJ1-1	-	CASSPPQGSRTEAFF
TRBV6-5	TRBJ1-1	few	CASSRGQLNTEAFF